Presented here are 28 T cell receptor beta chains from one specimen sequenced in a study of OX40 agonist ivuxolimab in advanced cancers. The data were produced by immunoSEQ multiplex PCR, yet TCRdb's version contains in-frame clones alone and is incomplete. Altogether 60,000 to 75,000 clones are present, roughly 84% being singletons, with the ten largest covering approximately 8%. Material: CD4+ or CD8+ T cells sorted from blood, obtained in a trial of the OX40 agonist ivuxolimab. Receptor source: an adult with an advanced solid tumor such as melanoma, head and neck, liver or kidney cancer.

This chain joins TRBV25-1 and TRBJ2-7; tentative D call: TRBD1 (6 bases). V lost 6 bases and J lost 3, with 15 bases in between. CDR1 and CDR2 (germline): MGHDK, SYGVNS. The CDR3 is 14 amino acids. DNA for the CDR3: TGTGCCAGCAGACCCAACAGGGAGAACTACGAGCAGTACTTC. Protein: CASRPNRENYEQYF.

The chain has TRBV7-9 and TRBJ1-2; 7 bases match TRBD1. After removal of 2 bases from V and 3 bases from J, the junction contained 9 bases not matched to a gene. The CDR3 extends over 16 amino acids. From germline, CDR1 is SEHNR and CDR2 FQNEAQ (reference sequence). The chain's CDR3 is CASSLRQGLLHYGYTF. The CDR3, as DNA: TGTGCCAGCAGCTTAAGACAGGGACTACTCCACTATGGCTACACCTTC.

This clone was recorded once. V and J are TRBV9 and TRBJ1-3, with 8 positions matching TRBD1. From germline, CDR1 is SGDLS and CDR2 YYNGEE. V lost 4 bases and J lost 4; bases outside the gene matches: 7. There are 15 residues in the CDR3. The CDR3 bases are TGTGCCAGCAGCCCATTCAGGGGGCAAGGAAACACCATATATTTT. Residues: CASSPFRGQGNTIYF.

This rearrangement joins TRBV20-1 to TRBJ2-5, with D unresolved. Germline values: CDR1 DFQATT, CDR2 SNEGSKA (reference sequence). V lost 5 bases and J lost 5, with 9 bases in between. The CDR3 length is 11 residues. The CDR3 protein is CSADEYETQYF. The CDR3 DNA follows: TGCAGTGCTGATGAGTACGAGACCCAGTACTTC.

Only one count was recorded for this clone. This chain uses TRBV28 with TRBJ1-1; 9 positions match TRBD1. Germline V gene data show CDR1 as MDHEN and CDR2 as SYDVKM. The CDR3 loop spans 15 amino acids. Trimming took 8 bases from V and 6 from J; bases not matched to a gene: 13. Written as DNA, the CDR3 is TGTGCCAGCCGCCCAGGGAACAGGGGGCAGGCTGAAGCTTTCTTT. Amino acids: CASRPGNRGQAEAFF.

The chain combines TRBV28 with TRBJ1-5; 10 positions agree with TRBD1. Germline V CDR1 and CDR2: MDHEN, SYDVKM. V was pared by 3 bases and J by 6 bases, with 2 bases of the junction left unmatched. The CDR3 covers 14 residues. This CDR3 reads CASSLTGGSQPQHF. CDR3 nucleotides: TGTGCCAGCAGTTTGACAGGGGGCAGTCAGCCCCAGCATTTT.

The chain links TRBV29-1 to TRBJ2-7, with TRBD2 as a possible D gene (7 bases). Per germline, CDR1 SQVTM and CDR2 ANQGSEA. V lost 6 bases and J 3 bases, leaving 15 bases between the germline ends. This CDR3 is 13 amino acids long. The CDR3 DNA follows: TGCAGCGTCGCACAGGGAGGGGGCTACGAGCAGTACTTC. Translating gives CSVAQGGGYEQYF.

The DNA of the CDR3 is TGTGCCAGCTCCCAGAGCTCCTACAATGAGCAGTTCTTC. Protein sequence: CASSQSSYNEQFF. The chain is built from TRBV18 and TRBJ2-1; no firm D call. This CDR3 region has 13 residues. The germline V and J ends were trimmed by 6 bases and 0 bases, with 6 bases remaining between them. Per the germline V gene, CDR1 is KGHSH and CDR2 is LQKENI.

The V call is TRBV5-1, the J call TRBJ1-6; 9 bases are a match to TRBD1. The junction had 8 bases not matched to a gene; V was cut back by 4 bases and J by 9 bases. The CDR3 runs 15 residues. Germline V gene sequence: CDR1 SGHRS, CDR2 YFSETQ. The CDR3 loop is CASSPMGQGTSPLHF. The CDR3 DNA sequence: TGCGCCAGCAGCCCGATGGGACAGGGAACTTCACCCCTCCACTTT.

The chain is built from TRBV6-4 and TRBJ1-2; D unclear. Trimming cost V 5 bases and J 2 bases, with 12 bases left between them. In germline, CDR1 is MRHNA, CDR2 SNTAGT. The CDR3 runs 14 residues. The CDR3 reads CASSRERGNYGYTF. For the CDR3, the DNA is TGTGCCAGCAGTCGAGAGCGGGGAAACTATGGCTACACCTTC.

The V and J genes are TRBV29-1 and TRBJ2-1, with unresolved D. Germline CDR1 and CDR2: SQVTM and ANQGSEA. Trimming stripped 1 base from V and 8 bases from J, with 9 bases between. The CDR3 runs to 12 residues. The CDR3 DNA sequence: TGCAGCGTTGAAGGGCAGGTCGATGAGCAGTTCTTC. Protein: CSVEGQVDEQFF.

Written as DNA, the CDR3 is TGTGCCAGCAGTCTAGCGGGGAACGCCTACGAGCAGTACTTC. This codes for CASSLAGNAYEQYF. The V gene is TRBV27, the J gene TRBJ2-7; 9 nucleotides agree with TRBD2. Unmatched junction bases numbered 4, after V lost 5 bases and J lost 2 bases. Per the germline V gene, CDR1 is MNHEY and CDR2 is SMNVEV (reference sequence). This CDR3 is 14 amino acids long.

The genes are TRBV10-3 and TRBJ2-6; TRBD1 matches 9 bases. The CDR3 spans 17 residues. Per germline, CDR1 ENHRY and CDR2 SYGVKD. Trimming at V came to 4 bases and at J to 0 bases, leaving 4 bases not matched to a gene. The CDR3 DNA reads TGTGCCATCAGTGGGGACAGGGCGAGCTCTGGGGCCAACGTCCTGACTTTC. It specifies CAISGDRASSGANVLTF.

This clone was recorded only once. The V and J genes are TRBV18 and TRBJ1-5; D possibly corresponds to TRBD1 (5 bases). V was shortened by 3 bases and J by 5 bases, with 8 bases between the two germline ends. This CDR3 has 13 residues. Germline CDR1 and CDR2: KGHSH and LQKENI. In nucleotides, the CDR3 is TGTGCCAGCTCACCGCAGGGTCATCAGCCCCAGCATTTT. Protein product: CASSPQGHQPQHF. Using reference TRBV18 and TRBJ1-5 for the parts outside the CDR3, the full variable domain is NAGVMQNPRHLVRRRGQEARLRCSPMKGHSHVYWYRQLPEEGLKFMVYLQKENIIDESGMPKERFSAEFPKEGPSILRIQQVVRGDSAAYFCASSPQGHQPQHFGDGTRLSIL.

On this clone: Additional DNA sequences in this sample encode the identical CDR3. The rearrangement uses TRBV11-2 and TRBJ2-5; D is unresolved. CDR3 length equals 11 residues. Germline assignment: CDR1 SGHAT and CDR2 FQNNGV. Trimming removed 1 base from V and 6 bases from J, with 3 bases in between. The DNA for the CDR3 is TGTGCCAGCAGCTTAGGACAGACCCAGTACTTC. It translates to CASSLGQTQYF.

The chain couples TRBV19 to TRBJ1-3; D is unclear. V was clipped by 3 bases and J by 0 bases, with 6 bases between them. This CDR3 has 14 residues. Germline CDR1 LNHDA, CDR2 SQIVND (reference sequence). The CDR3 is CASSIPGSGNTIYF. The CDR3 nucleotides are TGTGCCAGTAGTATCCCCGGCTCTGGAAACACCATATATTTT.

The chain couples TRBV28 to TRBJ2-3; TRBD1 or TRBD2 may be the D gene (5 bases each). Germline CDR1 reads MDHEN; CDR2 reads SYDVKM. With 4 bases removed from V and 6 bases from J, the gap between germline ends came to 17 bases. CDR3 length: 15 residues. CDR3 loop: CASSSGATAGDTQYF. Here the CDR3 DNA reads TGTGCCAGCAGTTCCGGGGCAACGGCCGGGGATACGCAGTATTTT.

The chain links TRBV7-8 to TRBJ2-7; 8 nucleotides agree with TRBD1. Germline CDR1 is SGHVS and CDR2 is FQNEAQ. The CDR3 runs to 14 residues. The trim removed 3 bases at V and 2 bases at J, leaving 3 bases unmatched. The CDR3 coding sequence is TGTGCCAGCAGCTTCCTACAGGGGGCCTACGAGCAGTACTTC. Its protein is CASSFLQGAYEQYF.

The gene calls are TRBV5-6 and TRBJ2-5; the D gene is possibly TRBD1 (7 bases). V lost 4 bases and J lost 4, with 14 bases in between. The CDR3 sequence is 14 residues long. Germline V gives CDR1 SGHDT, CDR2 YYEEEE. CDR3 protein: CASSPGGQRETQYF. CDR3 in DNA: TGTGCCAGCAGCCCCGGGGGACAGCGAGAGACCCAGTACTTC.

J is TRBJ1-1 and V is TRBV6-5; no firm D call. Germline V gene lookup returns CDR1 MNHEY and CDR2 SVGAGI. V was clipped by 3 bases and J by 7 bases, with 6 bases between them. The CDR3 length is 11 residues. The CDR3 reads CASSYVGEAFF. The DNA of the CDR3 is TGTGCCAGCAGTTATGTTGGTGAAGCTTTCTTT.

The rearrangement joins TRBV29-1 to TRBJ2-7, with D perhaps given as TRBD1 or TRBD2 (6 bases each). The CDR3 loop spans 13 amino acids. Germline V gives CDR1 SQVTM, CDR2 ANQGSEA. Trimming took off 6 bases at V and 2 bases at J, with 14 bases between the two ends. CDR3 coding DNA: TGCAGCGTGAAATCCGGGGGCACCTACGAGCAGTACTTC. It yields the protein CSVKSGGTYEQYF.

The V gene is TRBV6-5, the J gene TRBJ1-5; 11 nucleotides line up with TRBD1. This CDR3 contains 15 residues. V gave up 6 bases and J gave up 2 bases; unmatched junction bases: 3. Germline values: CDR1 MNHEY, CDR2 SVGAGI. CDR3: CASSPDRGRNQPQHF. The CDR3 DNA follows: TGTGCCAGCAGCCCGGACAGGGGGCGCAATCAGCCCCAGCATTTT.

This chain connects TRBV5-5 to TRBJ2-1; 11 nucleotides match TRBD2. J gave up 3 bases and V 3 bases, and 2 bases lay outside the gene matches. CDR3 length: 15 amino acids. Germline CDR1 reads SGHKS; CDR2 reads YYEKEE (reference sequence). CDR3 DNA: TGTGCCAGCAGCTCGACTAGCGGGGACTACAATGAGCAGTTCTTC. Translated, it gives CASSSTSGDYNEQFF.

This chain links TRBV6-5 with TRBJ2-1; D is possibly TRBD2 (5 bases). This CDR3 has 15 residues. Trimming left V 2 bases short and J 0 bases short, with 8 bases between. Germline values: CDR1 MNHEY, CDR2 SVGAGI. The CDR3 spells CASSYAGSSYNEQFF. The CDR3 DNA sequence: TGTGCCAGCAGTTACGCGGGCAGCTCCTACAATGAGCAGTTCTTC.

The V and J genes are TRBV30 and TRBJ1-2; 11 nucleotides line up with TRBD1. With V trimmed by 5 bases and J by 6 bases, 11 bases remained unmatched. The germline gives CDR1 GTSNPN, CDR2 SVGIG (reference sequence). The CDR3 covers 15 residues. CDR3: CAWFDRDRGDHGYTF. The CDR3 DNA reads TGTGCCTGGTTTGATAGGGACAGGGGGGATCATGGCTACACCTTC.

The chain couples TRBV7-2 to TRBJ2-6; TRBD1 agrees at 8 bases. There are 17 residues in the CDR3. Germline CDR1 reads SGHTA; CDR2 reads FQGNSA. V gave up 5 bases and J gave up 0 bases; unmatched junction bases: 6. CDR3 loop: CASSLDRVSSGANVLTF. The CDR3 nucleotides read TGTGCCAGCAGCCTGGACAGGGTGAGCTCTGGGGCCAACGTCCTGACTTTC.

This clone was found once. J is TRBJ1-1 and V is TRBV5-1; no firm D call. This CDR3 comprises 13 residues. Looked up from germline, CDR1 is SGHRS and CDR2 is YFSETQ. The V end was cut by 4 bases, the J end by 3 bases, with 10 bases between. Here the CDR3 reads CASSRTWDTEAFF. Written as DNA, the CDR3 is TGCGCCAGCAGCAGAACGTGGGACACTGAAGCTTTCTTT.

The chain employs TRBV19 and TRBJ2-7, with TRBD1 as a possible D gene (6 bases). The V end was cut by 5 bases, the J end by 2 bases, with 16 bases between. The CDR3 is 15 residues long. Germline CDR1 reads LNHDA; CDR2 reads SQIVND (reference sequence). As DNA, the CDR3 is TGTGCCAGTAGTCTCAGGGGAGACTATCCCTACGAGCAGTACTTC. Residues: CASSLRGDYPYEQYF.